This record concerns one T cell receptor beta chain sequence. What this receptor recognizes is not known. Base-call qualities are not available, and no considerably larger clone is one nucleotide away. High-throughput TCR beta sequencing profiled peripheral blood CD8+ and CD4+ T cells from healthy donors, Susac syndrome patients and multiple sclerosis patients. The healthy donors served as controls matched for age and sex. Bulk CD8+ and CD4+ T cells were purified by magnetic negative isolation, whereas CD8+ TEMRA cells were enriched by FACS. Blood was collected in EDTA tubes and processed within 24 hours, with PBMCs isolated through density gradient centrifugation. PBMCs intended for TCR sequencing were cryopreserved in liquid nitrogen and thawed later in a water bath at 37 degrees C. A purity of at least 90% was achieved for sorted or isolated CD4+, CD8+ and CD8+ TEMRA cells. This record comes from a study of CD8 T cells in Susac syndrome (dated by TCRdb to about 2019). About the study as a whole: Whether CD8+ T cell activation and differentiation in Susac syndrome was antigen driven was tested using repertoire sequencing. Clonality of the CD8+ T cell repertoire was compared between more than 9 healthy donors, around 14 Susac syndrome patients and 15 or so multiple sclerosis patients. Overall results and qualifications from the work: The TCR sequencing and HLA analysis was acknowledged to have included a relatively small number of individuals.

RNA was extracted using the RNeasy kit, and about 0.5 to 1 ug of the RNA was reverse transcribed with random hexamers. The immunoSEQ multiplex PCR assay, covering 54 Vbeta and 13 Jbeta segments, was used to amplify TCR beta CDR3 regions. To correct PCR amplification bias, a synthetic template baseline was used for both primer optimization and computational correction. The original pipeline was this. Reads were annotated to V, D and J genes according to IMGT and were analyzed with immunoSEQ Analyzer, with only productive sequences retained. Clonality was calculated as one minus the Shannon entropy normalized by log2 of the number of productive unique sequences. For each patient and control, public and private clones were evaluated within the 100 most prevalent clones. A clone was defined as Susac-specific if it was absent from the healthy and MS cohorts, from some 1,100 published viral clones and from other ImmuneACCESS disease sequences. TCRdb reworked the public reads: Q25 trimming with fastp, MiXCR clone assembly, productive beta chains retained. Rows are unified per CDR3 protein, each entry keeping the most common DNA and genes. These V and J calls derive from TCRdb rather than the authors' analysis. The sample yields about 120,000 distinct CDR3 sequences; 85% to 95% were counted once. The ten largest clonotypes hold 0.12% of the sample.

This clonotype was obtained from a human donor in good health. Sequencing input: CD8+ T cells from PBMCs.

The CDR3 amino acid sequence is: CASSGRYTDTQYF. The sequenced DNA is TGTGCCAGCAGTGGGAGATACACAGATACGCAGTATTTT. The chain is assembled from TRBV6-1 and TRBJ2-3, with the D gene uncertain. Based on the germline V gene, the CDR1 and CDR2 sequences are MNHNS and SASEGT. The CDR3, cysteine through phenylalanine, is 13 amino acids long. Only the CDR3 DNA is retained, 39 bases long and in frame from the first base. V loses 4 bases of germline sequence and J loses 2 bases, and the interval between the two ends is 7 bases.